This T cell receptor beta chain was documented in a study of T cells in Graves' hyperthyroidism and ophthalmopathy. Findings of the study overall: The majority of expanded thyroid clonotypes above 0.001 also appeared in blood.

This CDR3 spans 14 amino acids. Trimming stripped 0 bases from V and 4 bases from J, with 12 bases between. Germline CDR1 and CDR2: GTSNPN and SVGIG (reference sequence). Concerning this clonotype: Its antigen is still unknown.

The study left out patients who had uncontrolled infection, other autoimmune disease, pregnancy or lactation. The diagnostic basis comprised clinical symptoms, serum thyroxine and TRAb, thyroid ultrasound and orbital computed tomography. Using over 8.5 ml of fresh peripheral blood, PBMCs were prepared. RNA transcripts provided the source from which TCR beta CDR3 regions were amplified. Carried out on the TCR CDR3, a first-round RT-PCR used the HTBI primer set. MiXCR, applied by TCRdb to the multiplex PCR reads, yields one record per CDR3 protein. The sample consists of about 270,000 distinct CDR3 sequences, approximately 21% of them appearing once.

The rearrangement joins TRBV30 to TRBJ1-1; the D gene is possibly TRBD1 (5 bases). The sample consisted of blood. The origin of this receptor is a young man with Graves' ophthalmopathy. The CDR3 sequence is CAWSVPGAGTEAFF. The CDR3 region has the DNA TGTGCCTGGAGTGTACCCGGGGCGGGCACTGAAGCTTTCTTT.